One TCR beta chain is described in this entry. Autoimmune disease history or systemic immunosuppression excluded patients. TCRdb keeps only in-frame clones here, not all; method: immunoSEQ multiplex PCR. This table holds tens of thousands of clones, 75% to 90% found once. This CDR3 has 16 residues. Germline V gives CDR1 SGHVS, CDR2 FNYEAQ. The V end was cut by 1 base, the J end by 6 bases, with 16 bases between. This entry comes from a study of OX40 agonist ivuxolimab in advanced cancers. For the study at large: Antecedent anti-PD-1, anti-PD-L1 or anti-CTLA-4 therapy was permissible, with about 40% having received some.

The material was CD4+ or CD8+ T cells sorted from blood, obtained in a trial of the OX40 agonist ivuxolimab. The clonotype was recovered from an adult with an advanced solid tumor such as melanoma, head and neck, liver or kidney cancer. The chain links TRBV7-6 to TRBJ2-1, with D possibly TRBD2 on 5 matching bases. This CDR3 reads CASSLVASLGVNEQFF. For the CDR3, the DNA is TGTGCCAGCAGCTTAGTAGCTAGCCTCGGAGTCAATGAGCAGTTCTTC.